The entry below describes one TCR beta chain. Its antigen is not known. The data were obtained in a study of cytomegalovirus exposure and HLA in healthy donors. Study-wide results and limits: Earlier analysis looked at TCR beta V segments, and most were productive about 90% or about 30% of the time. In a later analysis, TCR beta V- and J-gene trimming was associated with a missense DCLRE1C variant.

Researchers ran the PCR with 60 Vbeta and 13 Jbeta primers. Produced via immunoSEQ multiplex PCR; TCRdb's table is partial and in-frame only. Counted here are 140,000 to 150,000 clones, roughly 73% occurring once; the ten biggest clones make up about 1.5%. Germline CDR1 and CDR2: PRHDT and FYEKMQ (reference sequence). V lost 7 bases to trimming and J lost 4 bases; unmatched junction nucleotides: 3. CDR3 length equals 14 residues. This receptor was obtained from a woman aged 18-29 years in good health and CMV-seronegative. The chain recombines TRBV13 with TRBJ2-1; 11 bases align to TRBD2. Sequenced input: PBMCs. For the CDR3, the DNA is TGTGCCAGCAACATAGCGGGAGGGTACAATGAGCAGTTCTTC. Its protein is CASNIAGGYNEQFF.